These 3 T cell receptor beta chains share one sample of origin, sequenced in a study of T cells in Graves' hyperthyroidism and ophthalmopathy. Amplification yielded TCR beta CDR3 regions, with RNA transcripts as the source. Initially, a first-round RT-PCR of the TCR CDR3 employed the HTBI primer set. TCRdb called the multiplex PCR reads again in MiXCR, with one record for every CDR3 protein. Of approximately 620,000 distinct CDR3 sequences listed, 11% to 15% are singletons. The sequenced sample was blood. The receptors shown here come from a woman in her 30s with Graves' hyperthyroidism that later progressed to Graves' ophthalmopathy.

This clonotype has a handful of counts. The V call is TRBV7-9, the J call TRBJ1-2; tentative D call: TRBD1 (6 bases). Trimming removed 1 base at V and 4 bases at J, with 13 bases between. The CDR3 covers 15 residues. The germline gives CDR1 SEHNR, CDR2 FQNEAQ (reference sequence). The CDR3 region has the DNA TGTGCCAGCAGCTTAGGGGCAGGGGATAGCTATGGCTACACCTTC. Its translation: CASSLGAGDSYGYTF.

V usage is TRBV10-1 and J usage is TRBJ2-3, with TRBD1 identical over 8 bases. Germline values: CDR1 WNHNN, CDR2 SYGVQD (reference sequence). With V trimmed by 9 bases and J by 2 bases, 10 bases remained unmatched. This CDR3 is built from 15 residues. As DNA, the CDR3 is TGCGCCAGTACCCCCGGGACAGGAAACACAGATACGCAGTATTTT. The encoded protein is CASTPGTGNTDTQYF.

The chain joins TRBV18 to TRBJ2-3; the D gene could be TRBD1 or TRBD2 (5 bases each). The CDR3 length is 15 residues. The V end was cut by 6 bases, the J end by 2 bases, with 15 bases between. CDR1 is KGHSH and CDR2 is LQKENI in the germline V gene. CDR3 sequence (DNA): TGTGCCAGCTCGCCCGGGACGGACTTCACAGATACGCAGTATTTT. It is translated as CASSPGTDFTDTQYF.